Listed below are T cell receptor beta chains from one sample, sequenced in a study of blood T cell repertoires in COVID-19. Measured with immunoSEQ multiplex PCR; TCRdb has only the in-frame clones, and not every one. Seen here are 200,000 to 250,000 clones, approximately 85% observed once, and the top ten hold around 2.9%. The material sequenced was peripheral blood. These receptors were taken from a man aged 45 to 65 who had recovered from COVID-19. Each CDR3 is given with its conserved first and last residue. Fields, in order: J gene, V gene, D gene, CDR3 protein. A D gene is named only where the DNA matches it firmly.

TRBJ1-6 TRBV5-1 TRBD1 CASGQGWGNSPLHF
TRBJ1-2 TRBV28 TRBD1 CALRGQPPYGYTF
TRBJ2-1 TRBV5-1 TRBD2 CASSISLAGSYNEQFF
TRBJ1-1 TRBV5-1 . CASSQPGTEAFF
TRBJ2-2 TRBV15 TRBD2 CATSRVGGMSTGELFF
TRBJ1-5 TRBV9 TRBD1 CASSVAGGYSNQPQHF
TRBJ2-7 TRBV29-1 TRBD1 CSVVTGAYEQYF
TRBJ1-2 TRBV10-3 . CAISESPGSLYGYTF
TRBJ2-2 TRBV19 TRBD2 CASSPTSGSMGGELFF
TRBJ2-2 TRBV7-7 . CASSLSSTTGELFF
TRBJ2-1 TRBV29-1 TRBD2 CSVEPGTSGSSEQFF
TRBJ1-1 TRBV6-5 . CASLRLGGYAFF
TRBJ2-1 TRBV19 . CASSILLARRNNEQFF
TRBJ2-7 TRBV28 . CASSSPATSNREQYF
TRBJ2-7 TRBV5-4 TRBD1 CASSKGQGNEQYF
TRBJ2-7 TRBV4-1 TRBD2 CASSQGLGTRTDEQYF
TRBJ2-1 TRBV28 . CASSGGLTRWEQFF
TRBJ2-1 TRBV28 TRBD2 CASSLPGTSGSLEQFF
TRBJ1-2 TRBV28 . CASTPGSANYGYTF
TRBJ2-1 TRBV3-1/TRBV3-2 . CASSQDRLGSEGEQFF
TRBJ2-1 TRBV4-1 . CASSKKGEQFF
TRBJ1-1 TRBV3-1/TRBV3-2 TRBD1 CASSRPGQGRTEAFF
TRBJ2-2 TRBV7-9 TRBD2 CASSLEGTSRQTGELFF
TRBJ2-7 TRBV18 TRBD2 CASSPRPSGRGNEQYF
TRBJ2-1 TRBV4-2 . CASSQAGLYNEQFF
TRBJ1-4 TRBV2 . CASSAQLLTNEKLFF
TRBJ1-1 TRBV21-1 . CASSKARQQTDYTEAFF
TRBJ1-4 TRBV5-1 TRBD1 CASSFRTGPSGRREKLFF
TRBJ2-3 TRBV5-1 TRBD2 CASSPTLTSGTDTQYF
TRBJ2-2 TRBV27 . CASSQNTGELFF
TRBJ2-4 TRBV6-4 . CASSPKPGYDKNIQYF
TRBJ2-1 TRBV5-6 . CASSFSSSYNEQFF
TRBJ2-7 TRBV21-1 . CASTLGGSYEQYF
TRBJ2-7 TRBV6-6 TRBD2 CASSYDGGSREQYF
TRBJ2-7 TRBV7-9 . CASSLVGQGNEQYF